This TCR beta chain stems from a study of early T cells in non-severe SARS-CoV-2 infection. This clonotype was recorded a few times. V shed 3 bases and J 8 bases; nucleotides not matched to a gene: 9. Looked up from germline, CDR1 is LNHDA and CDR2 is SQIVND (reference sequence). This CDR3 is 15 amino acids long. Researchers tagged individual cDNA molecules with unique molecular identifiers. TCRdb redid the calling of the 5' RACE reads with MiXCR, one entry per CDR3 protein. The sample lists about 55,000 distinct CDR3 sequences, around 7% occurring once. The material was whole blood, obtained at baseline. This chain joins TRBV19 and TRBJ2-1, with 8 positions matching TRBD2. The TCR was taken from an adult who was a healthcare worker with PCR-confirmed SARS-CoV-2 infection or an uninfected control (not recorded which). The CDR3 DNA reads TGTGCCAGTAGTATTCTGACTAGCGTGGGTGATGAGCAGTTCTTC. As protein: CASSILTSVGDEQFF.